The clone carrying this T cell receptor beta chain has ten or more counts. What it recognizes is unknown. 5'RACE primed at constant segments yielded TCR alpha and TCR beta cDNA libraries bearing sample barcodes and UMIs. TCRdb ran MiXCR on the 5' RACE reads and lists one entry per CDR3 protein. Of fewer than 110,000 distinct CDR3 sequences in the sample, approximately 15% are singletons; the top ten hold about 39%. The sample is drawn from a study of T-cell memory formation after mild COVID-19. Study findings and constraints: Clones contracting across day 15 to 85 had a balanced CD4/CD8 profile; later expanding clones leaned CD4+.

The CDR3 is 14 amino acids. Germline V gene lookup returns CDR1 KGHDR and CDR2 SFDVKD. V lost 6 bases and J lost 6, with 15 bases in between. Specimen: PBMCs or a T cell subset sorted from them (not recorded which). J is TRBJ2-3 and V is TRBV24-1; D ambiguous. The sequence was collected from a man between 18 and 29 years old who had mild COVID-19 (a few samples of this study predate the infection). Cell type and time point are not known. The DNA for the CDR3 is TGTGCCACCAGTTCCGGTAGGATCTCGGATACGCAGTATTTT. This sequence encodes CATSSGRISDTQYF.